Listed below are T cell receptor beta chains from one sample, sequenced in a study of Ad26.COV2.S vaccination and SARS-CoV-2 variants. Clones were sequenced by immunoSEQ multiplex PCR, and TCRdb holds only the in-frame ones, with some missing. This table has around 270,000 clones, roughly nine tenths appearing once. The sequencing here drew on peripheral blood, taken in a trial of Ad26.COV2.S vaccine versus placebo. These receptors originate from a person aged 18-60 years who received the Ad26.COV2.S COVID-19 vaccine or a placebo. Each CDR3 is given with its conserved first and last residue. D genes are given only for firm matches. Some rows mark clone size as missing; the rest say once, few, many or name a class of expanded clone.

>.|TRBJ2-3|TRBV24-1|.
CATSDSTERERNTQYF
TGTGCCACCAGTGATTCTACCGAAAGGGAACGGAATACGCAGTATTTT
>.|TRBJ2-5|TRBV3-1/TRBV3-2|.
CASSLKKTRGQETQYF
TGTGCCAGCAGCCTAAAGAAGACTAGGGGGCAAGAGACCCAGTACTTC
>TRBD2|TRBJ2-2|TRBV5-1|.
CASSFRPTSGGTGELFF
TGCGCCAGCAGCTTTCGGCCGACTAGCGGGGGGACCGGGGAGCTGTTTTTT
>TRBD1|TRBJ2-7|TRBV19|.
CASSTRQGAPYEQYF
TGTGCCAGTAGTACCCGACAGGGGGCACCCTACGAGCAGTACTTC
>.|TRBJ2-2|TRBV10-3|.
CAISEDRPTGELFF
TGTGCCATCAGTGAGGACAGGCCGACCGGGGAGCTGTTTTTT
>TRBD2|TRBJ2-1|TRBV6-4|.
CASSDFGTSGYNEQFF
TGTGCCAGCAGTGACTTTGGGACTAGCGGCTACAATGAGCAGTTCTTC
>.|TRBJ1-2|TRBV28|many
CASGGQPWGYTF
TGTGCCAGCGGGGGACAACCCTGGGGCTACACCTTC
>.|TRBJ2-5|TRBV5-6|.
CASSPGTFAQETQYF
TGTGCCAGCAGCCCGGGTACCTTCGCCCAAGAGACCCAGTACTTC
>.|TRBJ2-1|TRBV11-3|.
CASSQSRRDNEQFF
TGTGCCAGCAGCCAATCGCGGAGGGACAATGAGCAGTTCTTC
>TRBD2|TRBJ2-3|TRBV9|.
CASSRGRMGSDTQYF
TGTGCCAGCAGCCGCGGGAGAATGGGGTCAGATACGCAGTATTTT
>TRBD1|TRBJ1-3|TRBV15|.
CATRRSDRGLSGNTIYF
TGTGCCACCCGCCGATCGGACAGGGGGCTTTCTGGAAACACCATATATTTT
>.|TRBJ2-1|TRBV12-3/TRBV12-4|.
CASSFDWNNEQFF
TGTGCCAGCAGTTTCGACTGGAACAATGAGCAGTTCTTC
>TRBD2|TRBJ2-3|TRBV10-1|.
CASRPLGLAADTQYF
TGCGCCAGCAGACCCCTGGGACTAGCCGCAGATACGCAGTATTTT
>TRBD2|TRBJ2-3|TRBV5-1|.
CASSLVGGRGTDTQYF
TGCGCCAGCAGCTTGGTTGGAGGGAGGGGCACAGATACGCAGTATTTT
>TRBD2|TRBJ2-3|TRBV19|once
CASSHGLDMQYF
TGTGCCAGTAGCCACGGACTAGATATGCAGTATTTT
>.|TRBJ2-3|TRBV7-2|.
CASSLVNSKADTQYF
TGTGCCAGCAGCTTGGTGAATTCCAAGGCAGATACGCAGTATTTT
>.|TRBJ1-3|TRBV3-1/TRBV3-2|.
CASSQSFSSGNTIYF
TGTGCCAGCAGCCAAAGCTTTAGCTCTGGAAACACCATATATTTT
>.|TRBJ2-4|TRBV19|.
CASSDRSKNIQYF
TGTGCCAGTAGTGACCGGAGCAAAAACATTCAGTACTTC
>.|TRBJ2-5|TRBV9|.
CASSVGQGGETQYF
TGTGCCAGCAGCGTAGGGCAGGGTGGCGAGACCCAGTACTTC
>.|TRBJ1-1|TRBV6-6|.
CASSYAVRGYTEAFF
TGTGCCAGCAGTTACGCGGTTAGGGGCTACACTGAAGCTTTCTTT
>.|TRBJ2-6|TRBV19|once
CASSGVSGANVLTF
TGTGCCAGTAGTGGCGTCTCTGGGGCCAACGTCCTGACTTTC
>TRBD1|TRBJ2-1|TRBV24-1|.
CATSESTGSYEQFF
TGTGCCACCAGTGAATCGACAGGGAGCTATGAGCAGTTCTTC
>.|TRBJ2-4|TRBV15|.
CATSRTVLGENIQYF
TGTGCCACCAGCAGAACAGTTCTAGGGGAAAACATTCAGTACTTC
>.|TRBJ2-6|TRBV7-9|.
CACNAVGHSGANVLTF
TGTGCCTGCAACGCGGTGGGACACTCTGGGGCCAACGTCCTGACTTTC